This T cell receptor (beta chain) came from a study of blood T cell repertoires in COVID-19 (TCRdb year 2020). Describing the broader study: Collaborator samples came from the United States, Italy and Spain and covered acute and convalescent phases of COVID-19. A freely available public database, intended as a resource for researchers studying the immune response to SARS-CoV-2, is where the repertoires were released. Deeply sampled blood TCRbeta repertoires from subjects exposed to, actively infected with, or recovered from COVID-19 were included in the dataset. The prospective study material was composed of cDNA or gDNA derived from T cells, B-cell-depleted T cells, or PBMCs. Samples came from the ongoing ImmuneRACE study (first 160 participants) plus 1,254 subjects from 6 global collaborators. Where available, HLA class I and class II types were taken from metadata supplied by the sample provider and were not determined by assay-based typing. Sample metadata almost always included a de-identified subject ID, COVID-19 status, age in years and sex.

Collaborating institutions collected whole blood in K2EDTA tubes following their own protocols. Collaborator samples were shipped for TCRbeta analysis as frozen whole blood, isolated PBMCs, or DNA extracted from either sample type. About this clone itself: Its antigen has not been determined. Base quality data are lacking; no much larger clone is found one base away.

TCRbeta CDR3 regions were amplified from genomic DNA using the immunoSEQ Assay, a bias-controlled multiplex PCR. The paper's processing steps were these. Nucleated cell counts per sample were estimated from amplification of reference gene primers within the assay. Sequence reads were collapsed and filtered to measure the absolute abundance of every unique TCRbeta CDR3 rearrangement. For each sample, productive Simpson clonality was calculated as the square root of Simpson's diversity index across productive rearrangements. Drawn from immuneACCESS, this table holds only the in-frame rearrangements with V and J called that TCRdb kept. Clones are partly lost; checked studies trace under half to an unresolved V gene and leave the rest unexplained. The DNA was the basis for D and trimming; V, J and clone size are from that table. This sample gives about 100,000 clones in total; approximately 80% of them show up just once. The ten most abundant clones make up about 27% of the sample.

The study at large found these results: Clinical and demographic metadata were provided uncurated, with the amount varying by source and participant.

V loses 5 bases, J loses 9 bases, and the germline ends lie 17 bases apart. Reading from cysteine to phenylalanine, the CDR3 counts 14 amino acids. Only the CDR3 portion is preserved as DNA: 42 bases, with reading frame beginning at the first base. The CDR1 and CDR2 encoded by the germline V gene (reference sequence) are LNHDA and SQIVND. The chain uses TRBV19 and TRBJ2-1; the D region possibly corresponds to TRBD2 (7 bases align). Source material: peripheral blood. This receptor was taken from a man between 60 and 75 years old with acute or convalescent COVID-19. The CDR3 region has the sequence CASSPRGGGGEQFF. The nucleotide sequence is given as TGTGCCAGTAGTCCCAGGGGCGGGGGCGGTGAGCAGTTCTTC.